This TCR beta chain was found in a study of CD4 T cells in relation to SARS-CoV-2 and coronaviruses. Study overall: PBMCs were cultured with antigen for nine to eleven days before TCR beta sequencing.

Generated by immunoSEQ multiplex PCR, the TCRdb table keeps only in-frame clones and is missing some. This sample yields about 23,000 clones, of which over 65% are seen a single time; roughly 30% belongs to the top ten. Note on this clone: Its matching antigen is unknown.

The V gene's germline CDR1 is LNHDA and CDR2 SQIVND (reference sequence). This CDR3 is 13 amino acids long. Trimming pared 10 bases from V and 0 bases from J, leaving 12 bases between. Unexposed donor CD4+ T cells date from about 2011-2018, before the COVID-19 pandemic. CD4+ T cells were isolated from the cells after about nine days of culture. The sample taken for sequencing was CD4+ T cells from PBMCs, cultured in vitro. The V gene is TRBV19, the J gene TRBJ2-5; D remains ambiguous. The receptor's source is a human donor in good health. For the CDR3, the DNA is TGTGCCACCTCAGGACGGTACCAAGAGACCCAGTACTTC. Amino acids: CATSGRYQETQYF.